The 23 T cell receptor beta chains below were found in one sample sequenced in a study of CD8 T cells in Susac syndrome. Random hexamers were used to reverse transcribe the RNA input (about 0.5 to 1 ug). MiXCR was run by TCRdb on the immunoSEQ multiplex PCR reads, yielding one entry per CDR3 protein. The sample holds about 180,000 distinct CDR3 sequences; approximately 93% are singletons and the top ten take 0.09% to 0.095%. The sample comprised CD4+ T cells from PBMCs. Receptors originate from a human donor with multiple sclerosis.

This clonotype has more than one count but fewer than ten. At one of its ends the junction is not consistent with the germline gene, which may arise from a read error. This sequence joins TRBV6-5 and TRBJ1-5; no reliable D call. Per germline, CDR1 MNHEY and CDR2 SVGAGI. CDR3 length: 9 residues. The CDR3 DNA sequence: TGTGCTGTGCAGCCTTGTCTCTCCTTT. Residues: CAVQPCLSF.

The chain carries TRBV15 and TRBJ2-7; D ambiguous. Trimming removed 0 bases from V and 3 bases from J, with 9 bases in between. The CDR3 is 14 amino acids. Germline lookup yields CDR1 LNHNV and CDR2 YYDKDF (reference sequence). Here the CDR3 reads CATSRERVNYEQYF. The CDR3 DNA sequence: TGTGCCACCAGCAGAGAAAGGGTTAACTACGAGCAGTACTTC.

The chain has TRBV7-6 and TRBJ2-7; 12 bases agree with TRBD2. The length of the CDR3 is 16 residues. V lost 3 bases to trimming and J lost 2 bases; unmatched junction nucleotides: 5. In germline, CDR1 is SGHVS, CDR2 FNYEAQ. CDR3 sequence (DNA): TGTGCCAGCAGCTTTAGGACTAGCGGGGAACCCTACGAGCAGTACTTC. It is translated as CASSFRTSGEPYEQYF.

The CDR3 region is CASSRTSVRDRGPLLDEQYF. The CDR3 DNA is TGTGCCAGCTCACGCACGAGCGTACGGGACAGGGGCCCCCTTTTGGACGAGCAGTACTTC. V gene TRBV18 combines with J gene TRBJ2-7, with 10 bases fitting TRBD1. CDR1 and CDR2 from the germline V gene are KGHSH and LQKENI. V lost 4 bases, J lost 5 bases, and 23 bases stayed unmatched. The CDR3 loop spans 20 amino acids. The full variable domain, its missing parts supplied by reference TRBV18 and TRBJ2-7, is NAGVMQNPRHLVRRRGQEARLRCSPMKGHSHVYWYRQLPEEGLKFMVYLQKENIIDESGMPKERFSAEFPKEGPSILRIQQVVRGDSAAYFCASSRTSVRDRGPLLDEQYFGPGTRLTVT.

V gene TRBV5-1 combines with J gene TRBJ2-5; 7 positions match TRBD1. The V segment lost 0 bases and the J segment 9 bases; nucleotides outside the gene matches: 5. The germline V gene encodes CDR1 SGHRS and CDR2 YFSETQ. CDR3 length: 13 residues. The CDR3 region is CASSLGQGGPQYF. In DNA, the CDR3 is TGCGCCAGCAGCTTGGGACAGGGCGGGCCCCAGTACTTC.

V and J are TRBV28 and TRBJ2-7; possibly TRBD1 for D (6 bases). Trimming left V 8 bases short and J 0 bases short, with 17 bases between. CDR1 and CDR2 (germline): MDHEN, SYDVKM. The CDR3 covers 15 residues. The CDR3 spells CASFGGGGASYEQYF. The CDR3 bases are TGTGCCAGCTTTGGGGGTGGGGGCGCCTCCTACGAGCAGTACTTC.

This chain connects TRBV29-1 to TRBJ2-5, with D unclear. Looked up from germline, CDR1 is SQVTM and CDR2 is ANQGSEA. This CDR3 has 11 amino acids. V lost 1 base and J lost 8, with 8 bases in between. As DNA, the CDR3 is TGCAGCGTTGAAGTCGGCCAAACCCAGTACTTC. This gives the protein CSVEVGQTQYF.

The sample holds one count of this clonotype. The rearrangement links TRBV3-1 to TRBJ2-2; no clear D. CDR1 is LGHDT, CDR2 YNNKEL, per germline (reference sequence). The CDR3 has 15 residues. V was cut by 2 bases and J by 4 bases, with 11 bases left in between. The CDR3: CASSQRGSRTGELFF. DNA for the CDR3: TGTGCCAGCAGCCAACGCGGTAGTCGCACCGGGGAGCTGTTTTTT.

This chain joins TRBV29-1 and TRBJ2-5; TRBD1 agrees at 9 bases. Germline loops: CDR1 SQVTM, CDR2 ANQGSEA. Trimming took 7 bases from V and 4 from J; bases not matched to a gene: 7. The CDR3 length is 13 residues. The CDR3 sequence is CSAKQGAGETQYF. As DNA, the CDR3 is TGCAGCGCCAAACAGGGGGCGGGAGAGACCCAGTACTTC. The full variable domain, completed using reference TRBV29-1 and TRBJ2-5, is SAVISQKPSRDICQRGTSLTIQCQVDSQVTMMFWYRQQPGQSLTLIATANQGSEATYESGFVIDKFPISRPNLTFSTLTVSNMSPEDSSIYLCSAKQGAGETQYFGPGTRLLVL.

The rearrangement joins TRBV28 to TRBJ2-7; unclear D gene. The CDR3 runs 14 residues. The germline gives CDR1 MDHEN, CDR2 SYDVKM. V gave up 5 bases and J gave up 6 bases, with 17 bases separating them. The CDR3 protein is CASSPGVGLGEQYF. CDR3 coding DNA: TGTGCCAGCAGTCCCGGAGTGGGCCTGGGCGAGCAGTACTTC. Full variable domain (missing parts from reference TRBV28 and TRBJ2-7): DVKVTQSSRYLVKRTGEKVFLECVQDMDHENMFWYRQDPGLGLRLIYFSYDVKMKEKGDIPEGYSVSREKKERFSLILESASTNQTSMYLCASSPGVGLGEQYFGPGTRLTVT.

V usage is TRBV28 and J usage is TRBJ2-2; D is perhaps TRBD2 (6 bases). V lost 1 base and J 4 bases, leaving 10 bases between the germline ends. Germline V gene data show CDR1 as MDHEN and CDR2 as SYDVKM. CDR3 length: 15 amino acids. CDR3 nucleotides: TGTGCCAGCAGTTTATTCTCCGGGAGCACCGGGGAGCTGTTTTTT. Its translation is CASSLFSGSTGELFF.

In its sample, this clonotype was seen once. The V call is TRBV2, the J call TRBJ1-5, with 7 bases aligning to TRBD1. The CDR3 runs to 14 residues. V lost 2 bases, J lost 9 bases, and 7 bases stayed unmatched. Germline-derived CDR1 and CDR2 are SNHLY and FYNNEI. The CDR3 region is CASSESGRQGPQHF. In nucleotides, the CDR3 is TGTGCCAGCAGTGAATCAGGGCGACAGGGGCCCCAGCATTTT.

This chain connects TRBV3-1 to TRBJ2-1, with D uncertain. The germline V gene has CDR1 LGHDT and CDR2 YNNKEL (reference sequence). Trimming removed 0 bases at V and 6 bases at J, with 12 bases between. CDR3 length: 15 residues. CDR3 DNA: TGTGCCAGCAGCCAAGATAGGGCCTGGGGCAATGAGCAGTTCTTC. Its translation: CASSQDRAWGNEQFF.

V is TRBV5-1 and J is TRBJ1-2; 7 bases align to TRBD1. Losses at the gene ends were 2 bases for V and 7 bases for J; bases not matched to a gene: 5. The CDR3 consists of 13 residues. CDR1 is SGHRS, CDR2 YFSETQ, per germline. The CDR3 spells CASSFTGEGGYTF. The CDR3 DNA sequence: TGCGCCAGCAGCTTTACAGGGGAGGGTGGCTACACCTTC. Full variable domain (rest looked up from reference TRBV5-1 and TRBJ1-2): KAGVTQTPRYLIKTRGQQVTLSCSPISGHRSVSWYQQTPGQGLQFLFEYFSETQRNKGNFPGRFSGRQFSNSRSEMNVSTLELGDSALYLCASSFTGEGGYTFGSGTRLTVV.

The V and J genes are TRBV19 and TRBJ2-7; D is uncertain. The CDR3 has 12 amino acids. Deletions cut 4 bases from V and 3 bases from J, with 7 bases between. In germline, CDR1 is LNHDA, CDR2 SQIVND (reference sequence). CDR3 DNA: TGTGCCAGTAGTAGCCAGAACTACGAGCAGTACTTC. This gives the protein CASSSQNYEQYF.

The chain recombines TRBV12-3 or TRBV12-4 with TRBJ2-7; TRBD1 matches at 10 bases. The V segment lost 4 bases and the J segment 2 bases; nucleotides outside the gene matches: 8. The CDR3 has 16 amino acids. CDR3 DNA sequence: TGTGCCAGCAGTTCCTGGCCCGGGACAGGGGCCTACGAGCAGTACTTC. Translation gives CASSSWPGTGAYEQYF.

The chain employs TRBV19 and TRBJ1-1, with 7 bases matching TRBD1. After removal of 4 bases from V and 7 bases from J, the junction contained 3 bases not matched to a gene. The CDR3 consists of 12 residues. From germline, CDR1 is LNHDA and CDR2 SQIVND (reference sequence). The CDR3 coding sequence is TGTGCCAGTAGTACTCGGGACAGTGAAGCTTTCTTT. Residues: CASSTRDSEAFF.

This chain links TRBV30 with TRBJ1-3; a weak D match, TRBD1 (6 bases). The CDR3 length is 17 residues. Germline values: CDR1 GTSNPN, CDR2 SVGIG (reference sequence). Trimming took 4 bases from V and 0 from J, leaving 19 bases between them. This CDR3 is CAWNLRGAYPSGNTIYF. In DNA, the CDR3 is TGTGCCTGGAATCTACGGGGGGCGTATCCCTCTGGAAACACCATATATTTT.

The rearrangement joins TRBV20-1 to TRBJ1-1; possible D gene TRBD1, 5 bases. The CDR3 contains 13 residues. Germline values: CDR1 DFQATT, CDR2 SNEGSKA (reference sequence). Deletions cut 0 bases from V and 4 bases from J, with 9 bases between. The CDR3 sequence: CSAREGGTTEAFF. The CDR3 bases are TGCAGTGCTAGAGAGGGGGGGACCACTGAAGCTTTCTTT.

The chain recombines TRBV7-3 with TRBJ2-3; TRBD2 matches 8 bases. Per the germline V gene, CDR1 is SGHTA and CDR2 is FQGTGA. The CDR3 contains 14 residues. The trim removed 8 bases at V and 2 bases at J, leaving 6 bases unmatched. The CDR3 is CASARGASTDTQYF. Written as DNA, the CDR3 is TGTGCCAGCGCGCGGGGGGCCTCCACAGATACGCAGTATTTT.

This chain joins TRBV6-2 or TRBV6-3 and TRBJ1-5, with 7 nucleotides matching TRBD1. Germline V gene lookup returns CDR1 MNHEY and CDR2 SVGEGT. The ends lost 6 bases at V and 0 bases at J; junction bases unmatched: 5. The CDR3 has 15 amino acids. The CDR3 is CASRRDSSSNQPQHF. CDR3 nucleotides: TGTGCCAGCAGACGGGACAGTAGTAGCAATCAGCCCCAGCATTTT.

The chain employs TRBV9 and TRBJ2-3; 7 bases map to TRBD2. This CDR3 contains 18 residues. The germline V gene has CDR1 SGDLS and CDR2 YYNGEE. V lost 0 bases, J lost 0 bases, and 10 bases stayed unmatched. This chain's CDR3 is CASSVGGKRGWSTDTQYF. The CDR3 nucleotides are TGTGCCAGCAGCGTAGGGGGCAAGCGGGGATGGAGCACAGATACGCAGTATTTT.

CDR3 DNA: TGTGCCAGCAGCTTAGCCGACTACGAGCAGTACTTC. Its protein is CASSLADYEQYF. V gene TRBV7-2 combines with J gene TRBJ2-7; D gene ambiguous. There are 12 residues in the CDR3. Germline V gene data show CDR1 as SGHTA and CDR2 as FQGNSA. V shed 0 bases and J shed 3 bases, with 3 bases lying between them. Using reference TRBV7-2 and TRBJ2-7 for the parts outside the CDR3, the full variable domain is GAGVSQSPSNKVTEKGKDVELRCDPISGHTALYWYRQSLGQGLEFLIYFQGNSAPDKSGLPSDRFSAERTGGSVSTLTIQRTQQEDSAVYLCASSLADYEQYFGPGTRLTVT.